The 6 T cell receptor beta chains below all came from one sample that was sequenced in a study of spatial heterogeneity in lung cancer. This sample's time point: sample taken at primary tumor resection. Whole RNA was taken from tumor, nontumor lung or frozen PBMC; it was then sequenced unsorted. TCRdb passed the 5' RACE reads through MiXCR, listing each CDR3 protein once. The sample lists around 74,000 distinct CDR3 sequences; roughly 14% were seen once. Source: PBMCs, taken at surgery. The source is a male donor with early-stage non-small cell lung cancer.

This clonotype came up a few times. CDR3 sequence: CSARYESGPTYNEQFF. CDR3 nucleotide sequence: TGCAGTGCTAGGTATGAATCGGGACCAACCTACAATGAGCAGTTCTTC. The gene calls are TRBV20-1 and TRBJ2-1; D is tentatively TRBD1 or TRBD2 (5 bases each). The CDR3 totals 16 residues. The V end was cut by 3 bases, the J end by 2 bases, with 17 bases between. Germline loops: CDR1 DFQATT, CDR2 SNEGSKA (reference sequence).

This clonotype was recorded many times. The chain has TRBV27 and TRBJ2-3; either TRBD1 or TRBD2 may fit D (5 bases each). This CDR3 is 16 amino acids long. Looked up from germline, CDR1 is MNHEY and CDR2 is SMNVEV (reference sequence). Trimming shortened V by 8 bases and J by 4 bases, and 22 bases separated the two germline ends. Written as DNA, the CDR3 is TGTGCCAGCTCCAGGACCCCCCCAGGGAGCGCAGATACGCAGTATTTT. It yields the protein CASSRTPPGSADTQYF.

This clonotype was detected ten times or more. The chain joins TRBV5-1 to TRBJ2-5; 7 bases are shared with TRBD2. The germline CDR1 and CDR2 sequences are SGHRS and YFSETQ. After removal of 4 bases from V and 2 bases from J, the junction contained 2 bases not matched to a gene. This CDR3 comprises 13 residues. The CDR3 bases are TGCGCCAGCAGCGGGGGGGAGCAAGAGACCCAGTACTTC. Encoded protein: CASSGGEQETQYF.

This clonotype was picked up many times. The chain carries TRBV29-1 and TRBJ2-1, with D perhaps matching TRBD1 (6 bases). Germline V gene data show CDR1 as SQVTM and CDR2 as ANQGSEA. V gave up 7 bases and J gave up 11 bases, with 18 bases separating them. The CDR3 is 12 residues long. The CDR3 region is CSAFPTGDKQFF. CDR3 nucleotides: TGCAGCGCCTTCCCGACAGGAGATAAGCAGTTCTTC.

With regard to this clonotype: A read error may explain this, as a much larger clone is one base away. The rearrangement joins TRBV12-3 or TRBV12-4 to TRBJ2-2; no clear D. The CDR3 is 14 residues long. The CDR3 reads CVSSAPKNTGELFF. The CDR3 DNA follows: TGTGTCAGCAGTGCCCCGAAAAACACCGGGGAGCTGTTTTTT.

This clonotype was picked up a small number of times. V is TRBV7-8 and J is TRBJ2-1, with 13 bases aligning to TRBD2. CDR1 and CDR2 (germline): SGHVS, FQNEAQ. There are 16 residues in the CDR3. The V segment lost 5 bases and the J segment 9 bases; nucleotides outside the gene matches: 10. The CDR3, as DNA: TGTGCCAGCAGCCGATCACTAGCGGGAGGGCCTGGTGAGCAGTTCTTC. It specifies CASSRSLAGGPGEQFF.